This T cell receptor (beta chain) was sequenced during a study of PD-1 blockade in classical Hodgkin lymphoma. Study-wide context: Patients were given intravenous nivolumab, 3 mg/kg, every 2 weeks.

Comments on this clone: The target antigen is unknown.

Regarding time point: cycle 4 day 1 (C4D1), after five to seven weeks of nivolumab. Each and every patient relapsed after autologous stem cell transplantation, and patients got differing brentuximab vedotin exposure. The study, taken as a whole, reports: A significant rise in TCR diversity by C4D1 was seen for CD4+ but not CD8+ cells. Patients newly diagnosed and complete responders had comparable baseline diversity. Possibly reflecting disease activity or prior therapy, repertoire differences have causes that remain undefined.

Generated by immunoSEQ multiplex PCR, the TCRdb table keeps only in-frame clones and is missing some. Here the sample spans about 90,000 clones, about nine tenths being singletons. CDR3 length: 12 residues. The V end lost 11 bases, the J end lost 1 base, and 11 bases lay between the germline ends. The germline V gene encodes CDR1 ENHRY and CDR2 SYGVKD. This receptor was identified in a human donor with classical Hodgkin lymphoma. This sample comprised peripheral blood mononuclear cells (PBMCs), obtained before the fourth cycle of nivolumab. V usage is TRBV10-3 and J usage is TRBJ1-1; maybe TRBD1 (5 bases). CDR3 sequence (DNA): TGTGCCTCGGGACGGGGGAACACTGAAGCTTTCTTT. This codes for CASGRGNTEAFF.